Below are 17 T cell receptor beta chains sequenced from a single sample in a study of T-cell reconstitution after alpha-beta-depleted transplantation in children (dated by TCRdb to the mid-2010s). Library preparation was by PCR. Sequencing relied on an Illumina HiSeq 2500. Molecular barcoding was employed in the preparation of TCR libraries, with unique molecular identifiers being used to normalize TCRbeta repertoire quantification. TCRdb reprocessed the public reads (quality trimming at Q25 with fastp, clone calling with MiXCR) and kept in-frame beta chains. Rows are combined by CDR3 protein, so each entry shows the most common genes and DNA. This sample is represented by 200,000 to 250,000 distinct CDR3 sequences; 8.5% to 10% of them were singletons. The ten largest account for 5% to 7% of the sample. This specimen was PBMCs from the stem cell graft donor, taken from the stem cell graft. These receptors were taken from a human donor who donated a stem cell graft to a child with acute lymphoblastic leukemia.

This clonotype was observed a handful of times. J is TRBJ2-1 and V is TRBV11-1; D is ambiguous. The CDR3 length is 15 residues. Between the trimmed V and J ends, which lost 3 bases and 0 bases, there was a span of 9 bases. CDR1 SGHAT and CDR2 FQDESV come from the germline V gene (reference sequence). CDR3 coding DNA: TGTGCCAGCAGCTTTGTCCACAGCTCCTACAATGAGCAGTTCTTC. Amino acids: CASSFVHSSYNEQFF.

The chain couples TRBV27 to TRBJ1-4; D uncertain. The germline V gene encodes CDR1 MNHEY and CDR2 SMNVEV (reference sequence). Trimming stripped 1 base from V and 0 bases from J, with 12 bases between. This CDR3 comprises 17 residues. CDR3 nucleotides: TGTGCCAGCAGTTTATTTCCCGACACAACAACTAATGAAAAACTGTTTTTT. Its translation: CASSLFPDTTTNEKLFF.

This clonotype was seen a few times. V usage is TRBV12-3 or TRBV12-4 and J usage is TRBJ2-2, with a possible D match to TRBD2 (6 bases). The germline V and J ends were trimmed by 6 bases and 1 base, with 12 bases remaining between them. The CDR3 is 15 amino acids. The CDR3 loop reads CASRPRDWNTGELFF. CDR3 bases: TGTGCCAGCAGACCACGGGACTGGAACACCGGGGAGCTGTTTTTT.

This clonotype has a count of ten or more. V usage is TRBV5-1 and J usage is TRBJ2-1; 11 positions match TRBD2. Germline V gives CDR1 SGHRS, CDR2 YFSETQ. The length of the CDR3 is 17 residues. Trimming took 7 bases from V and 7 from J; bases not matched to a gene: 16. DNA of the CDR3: TGCGCCAGCGCCGGAGGTAGCGGGGGGGCCTGGTCAAATGAGCAGTTCTTC. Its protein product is CASAGGSGGAWSNEQFF.

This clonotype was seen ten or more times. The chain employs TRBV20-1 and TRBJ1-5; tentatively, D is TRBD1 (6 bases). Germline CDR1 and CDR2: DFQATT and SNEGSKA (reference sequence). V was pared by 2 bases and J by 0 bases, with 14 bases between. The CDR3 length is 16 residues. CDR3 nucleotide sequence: TGCAGTGCTAGACCAGGGGACGGCCATAGCAATCAGCCCCAGCATTTT. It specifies CSARPGDGHSNQPQHF.

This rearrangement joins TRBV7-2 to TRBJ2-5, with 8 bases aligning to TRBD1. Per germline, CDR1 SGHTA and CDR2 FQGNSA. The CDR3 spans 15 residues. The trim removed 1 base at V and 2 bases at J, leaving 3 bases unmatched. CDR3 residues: CASSLVGTGQETQYF. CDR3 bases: TGTGCCAGCAGCTTAGTGGGGACAGGACAAGAGACCCAGTACTTC.

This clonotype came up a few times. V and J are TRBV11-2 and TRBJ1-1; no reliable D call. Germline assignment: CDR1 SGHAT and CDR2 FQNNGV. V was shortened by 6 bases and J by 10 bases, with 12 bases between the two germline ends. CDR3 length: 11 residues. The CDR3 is CASSSPSVAFF. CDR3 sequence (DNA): TGTGCCAGCAGTTCACCCTCGGTAGCTTTCTTT.

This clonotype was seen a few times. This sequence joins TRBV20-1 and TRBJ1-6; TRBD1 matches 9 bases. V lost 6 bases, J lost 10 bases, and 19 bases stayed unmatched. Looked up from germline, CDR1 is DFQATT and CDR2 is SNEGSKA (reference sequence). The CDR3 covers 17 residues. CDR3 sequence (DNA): TGCAGTGCCCACGTCGGACAGGGGAACTTGTTGCGGTCACCCCTCCACTTT. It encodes CSAHVGQGNLLRSPLHF.

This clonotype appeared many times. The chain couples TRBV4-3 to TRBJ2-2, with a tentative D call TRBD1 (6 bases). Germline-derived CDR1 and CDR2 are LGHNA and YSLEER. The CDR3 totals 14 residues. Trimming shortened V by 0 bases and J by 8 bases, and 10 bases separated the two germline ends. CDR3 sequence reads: CASSQDGQGGELFF. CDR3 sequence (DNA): TGCGCCAGCAGCCAAGATGGGCAGGGGGGGGAGCTGTTTTTT.

The CDR3 spells CASSFRDTDTQYF. CDR3 nucleotide sequence: TGTGCCAGCAGCTTTCGGGACACAGATACGCAGTATTTT. The genes are TRBV5-5 and TRBJ2-3; a possible D gene is TRBD2 (5 bases). The CDR3 contains 13 residues. Between the trimmed V and J ends, which lost 2 bases and 2 bases, there was a span of 6 bases. From germline, CDR1 is SGHKS and CDR2 YYEKEE (reference sequence).

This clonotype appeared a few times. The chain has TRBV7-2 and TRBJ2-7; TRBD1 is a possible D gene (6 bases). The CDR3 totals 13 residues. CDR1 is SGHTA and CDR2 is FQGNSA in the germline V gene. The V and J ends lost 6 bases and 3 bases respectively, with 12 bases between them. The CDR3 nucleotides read TGTGCCAGCAGACGAACAGGGTACTACGAGCAGTACTTC. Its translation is CASRRTGYYEQYF.

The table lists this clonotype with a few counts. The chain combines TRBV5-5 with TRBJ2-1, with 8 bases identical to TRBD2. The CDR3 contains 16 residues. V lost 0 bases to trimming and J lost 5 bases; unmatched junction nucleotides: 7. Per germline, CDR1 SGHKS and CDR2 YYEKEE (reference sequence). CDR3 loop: CASSLVSGGGNNEQFF. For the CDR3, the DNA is TGTGCCAGCAGCTTGGTGTCCGGGGGGGGTAACAATGAGCAGTTCTTC. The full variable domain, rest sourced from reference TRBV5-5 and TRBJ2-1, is DAGVTQSPTHLIKTRGQQVTLRCSPISGHKSVSWYQQVLGQGPQFIFQYYEKEERGRGNFPDRFSARQFPNYSSELNVNALLLGDSALYLCASSLVSGGGNNEQFFGPGTRLTVL.

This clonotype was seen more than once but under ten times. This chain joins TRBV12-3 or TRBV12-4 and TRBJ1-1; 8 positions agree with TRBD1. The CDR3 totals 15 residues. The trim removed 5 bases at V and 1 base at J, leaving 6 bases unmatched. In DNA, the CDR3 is TGTGCCAGCAGTCCACAGGGGGGACGGAACACTGAAGCTTTCTTT. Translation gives CASSPQGGRNTEAFF.

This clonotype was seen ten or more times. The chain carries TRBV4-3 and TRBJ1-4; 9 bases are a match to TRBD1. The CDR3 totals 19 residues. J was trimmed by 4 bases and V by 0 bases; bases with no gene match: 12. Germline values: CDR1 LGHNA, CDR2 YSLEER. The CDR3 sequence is CASSQDYGTGNGGNEKLFF. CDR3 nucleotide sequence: TGCGCCAGCAGCCAAGATTATGGGACAGGGAATGGTGGTAATGAAAAACTGTTTTTT.

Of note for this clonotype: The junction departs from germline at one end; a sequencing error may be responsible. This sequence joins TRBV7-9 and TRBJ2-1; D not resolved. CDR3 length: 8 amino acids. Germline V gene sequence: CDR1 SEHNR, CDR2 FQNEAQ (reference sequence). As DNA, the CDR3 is TGTGCCAGCAGCTTTACACCCTTC. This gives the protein CASSFTPF.

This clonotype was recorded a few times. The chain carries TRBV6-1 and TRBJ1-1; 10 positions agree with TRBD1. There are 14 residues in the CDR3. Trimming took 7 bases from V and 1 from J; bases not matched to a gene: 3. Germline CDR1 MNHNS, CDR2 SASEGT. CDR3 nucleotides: TGTGCCAGCAACCGACAGGGGGCGAACACTGAAGCTTTCTTT. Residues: CASNRQGANTEAFF.

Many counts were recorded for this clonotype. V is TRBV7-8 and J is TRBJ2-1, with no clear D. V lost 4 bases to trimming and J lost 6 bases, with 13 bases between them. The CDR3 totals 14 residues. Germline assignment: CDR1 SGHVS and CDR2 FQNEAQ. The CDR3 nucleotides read TGTGCCAGCAGCTACTCCGACCCTGGCAATGAGCAGTTCTTC. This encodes CASSYSDPGNEQFF.